This T cell receptor beta chain appears in the sequencing data of a study of STAT5B mutations in CD4+ large granular lymphocyte leukemia. Overall study results and limits: TRBV06-family usage was enriched in top patient clones (8/27) versus controls (2/35).

Assay: immunoSEQ multiplex PCR; the TCRdb copy retains only in-frame clones and omits some. Of roughly 4,300 clones in the sample, roughly four fifths are singletons; the top ten hold about 76%. Comments on this clone: Its antigen is currently unknown.

V was cut by 4 bases and J by 2 bases, with 14 bases left in between. Germline V gives CDR1 MNHEY, CDR2 SVGAGI. The CDR3 has 15 amino acids. The origin of this receptor is a man between 65 and 85 years old with CD4+ T-cell large granular lymphocyte leukemia. V usage is TRBV6-5 and J usage is TRBJ1-2; D gene ambiguous. The material sequenced was PBMCs. The CDR3 region is CASSLSAGLNYGYTF. DNA of the CDR3: TGTGCCAGCAGTTTGTCAGCGGGTTTGAACTATGGCTACACCTTC.